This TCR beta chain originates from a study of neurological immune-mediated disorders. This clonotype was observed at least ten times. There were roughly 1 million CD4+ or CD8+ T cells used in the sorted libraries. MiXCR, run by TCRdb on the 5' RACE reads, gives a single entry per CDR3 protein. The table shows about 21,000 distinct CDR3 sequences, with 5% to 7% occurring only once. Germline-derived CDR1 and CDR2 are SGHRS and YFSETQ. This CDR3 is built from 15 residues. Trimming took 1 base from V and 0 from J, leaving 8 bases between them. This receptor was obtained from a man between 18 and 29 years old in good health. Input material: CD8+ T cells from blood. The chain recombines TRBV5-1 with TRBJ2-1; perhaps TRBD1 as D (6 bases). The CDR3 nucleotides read TGCGCCAGCAGCTTGTTAGGGGGCTCCTACAATGAGCAGTTCTTC. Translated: CASSLLGGSYNEQFF. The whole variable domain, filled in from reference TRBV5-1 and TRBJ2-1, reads KAGVTQTPRYLIKTRGQQVTLSCSPISGHRSVSWYQQTPGQGLQFLFEYFSETQRNKGNFPGRFSGRQFSNSRSEMNVSTLELGDSALYLCASSLLGGSYNEQFFGPGTRLTVL.